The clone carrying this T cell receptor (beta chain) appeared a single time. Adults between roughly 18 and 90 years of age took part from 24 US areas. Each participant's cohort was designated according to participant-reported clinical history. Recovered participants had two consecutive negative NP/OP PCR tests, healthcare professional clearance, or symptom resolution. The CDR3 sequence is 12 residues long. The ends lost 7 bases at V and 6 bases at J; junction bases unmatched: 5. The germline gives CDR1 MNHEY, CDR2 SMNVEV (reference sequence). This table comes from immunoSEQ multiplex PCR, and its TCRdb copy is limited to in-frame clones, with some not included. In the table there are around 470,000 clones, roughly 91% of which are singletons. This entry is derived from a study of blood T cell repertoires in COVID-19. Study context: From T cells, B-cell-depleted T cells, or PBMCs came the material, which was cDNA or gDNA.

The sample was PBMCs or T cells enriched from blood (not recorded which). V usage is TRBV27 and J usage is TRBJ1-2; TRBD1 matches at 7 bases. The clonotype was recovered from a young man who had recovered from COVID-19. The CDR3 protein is CASKQGPDGYTF. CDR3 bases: TGTGCCAGCAAACAGGGGCCGGATGGCTACACCTTC.